This T cell receptor (beta chain) was obtained from a study of shared clonotypes between healthy human individuals. Broader study findings: The sampled material consisted only of blood, and tissue repertoires are likely to differ. Unshared clonotypes carried lower generation probabilities than those common to all four donors.

A single count supports this clone. What it binds is not known. The germline CDR1 and CDR2 sequences are LNHDA and SQIVND (reference sequence). CDR3 size: 16 residues. Trimming removed 0 bases from V and 2 bases from J, with 14 bases in between. The data were produced by immunoSEQ multiplex PCR, yet TCRdb's version contains in-frame clones alone and is incomplete. The data show some 1,900,000 clones, about 95% seen once. In the naive CD8 group, cells lacked CD45RO and were positively selected for CCR7, so terminally differentiated effector memory CD45RA+ cells were left out. The sample consisted of naive CD8+ T cells sorted from blood. The receptor was isolated from a young man in good health. The V call is TRBV19, the J call TRBJ2-7, with D maybe TRBD2 (6 bases). The CDR3 bases are TGTGCCAGTAGTATAGATTTGGAGGGAGCCGCCTACGAGCAGTACTTC. Protein: CASSIDLEGAAYEQYF.